This TCR beta chain was captured in a study of OX40 agonist ivuxolimab in advanced cancers. Overall study context: Three partial responders included one hepatocellular carcinoma patient and two cutaneous melanoma patients.

Germline lookup yields CDR1 SGHTA and CDR2 FQGNSA. Trimming pared 4 bases from V and 3 bases from J, leaving 4 bases between. The CDR3 extends over 11 amino acids. Some clones are missing from TCRdb's copy, which holds only in-frame ones; the method was immunoSEQ multiplex PCR. This table holds approximately 80,000 clones, approximately 85% found once. This clone was seen a single time. Distinct nucleotide sequences in the sample also encode this CDR3. The sample was CD4+ or CD8+ T cells sorted from blood, taken in a trial of the OX40 agonist ivuxolimab. This TCR came from an adult with an advanced solid tumor such as melanoma, head and neck, liver or kidney cancer. This chain uses TRBV7-2 with TRBJ2-7; D ambiguous. The CDR3 DNA follows: TGTGCCAGCAGCTCCGACTACGAGCAGTACTTC. The encoded protein is CASSSDYEQYF. Based on the CDR3 plus reference TRBV7-2 and TRBJ2-7, the full variable domain is GAGVSQSPSNKVTEKGKDVELRCDPISGHTALYWYRQSLGQGLEFLIYFQGNSAPDKSGLPSDRFSAERTGGSVSTLTIQRTQQEDSAVYLCASSSDYEQYFGPGTRLTVT.